The sequence of this T cell receptor beta chain was determined in a study of glioma-infiltrating T cells after dendritic cell vaccination. Study background: Patients had newly diagnosed or recurrent glioblastoma and received dendritic cell vaccines. The vaccine used monocyte-derived dendritic cells pulsed overnight with autologous tumor lysate.

Before vaccination, two weeks after the third vaccination, and at progression, PBMC were collected. Method: immunoSEQ multiplex PCR; TCRdb's copy keeps in-frame clones and lacks some. This sample has approximately 100,000 clones; roughly 80% occur once, and the top ten carry 9.5% to 15%. CDR3 length equals 16 residues. The source of this sequence is a human donor with glioblastoma. Sequencing used blood, obtained before dendritic cell vaccination. The V gene is TRBV23-1, the J gene TRBJ2-5; 10 bases match TRBD1. The J call is in doubt because the DNA end fits TRBJ2-7 better. TRBV23-1 is an ORF; its function is uncertain. The CDR3, as DNA: TGCGCCAGCAGTCAGCAAGGGGGACAGGGGATTTACGAGCAGTACTTC. It specifies CASSQQGGQGIYEQYF.